Presented here are 32 T cell receptor beta chains from one specimen sequenced in a study of blood T cells in healthy people across ages. A J-beta primer mix and a sample-barcoded 5' primer were used in a second PCR of about 7 to 12 cycles. TCRdb called the 5' RACE reads again in MiXCR, with one record for every CDR3 protein. The table shows approximately 800,000 distinct CDR3 sequences, with approximately 25% occurring only once. A further study also used this sample, focusing on T cells of mothers and their children.

The sample taken for sequencing was blood. The receptors come from a boy aged 5-17 years in good health.

J is TRBJ1-1 and V is TRBV6-1; 7 bases fit TRBD1. Germline CDR1 MNHNS, CDR2 SASEGT. Losses at the gene ends were 3 bases for V and 6 bases for J; bases not matched to a gene: 7. This CDR3 is 14 amino acids long. The CDR3 spells CASSEVYRGPEAFF. The CDR3 nucleotides read TGTGCCAGCAGTGAGGTATACAGGGGACCTGAAGCTTTCTTT.

In this sample, this clonotype turned up a few times. The chain has TRBV4-1 and TRBJ2-5; 7 nucleotides line up with TRBD2. The CDR3 spans 15 residues. With 0 bases clipped from V and 5 bases from J, the junction kept 6 bases outside the gene matches. Germline values: CDR1 MGHRA, CDR2 YSYEKL. In nucleotides, the CDR3 is TGCGCCAGCAGCCAAGATGAAGCGGGGATGGAGACCCAGTACTTC. Translation: CASSQDEAGMETQYF.

The chain couples TRBV6-5 to TRBJ2-3, with 8 bases identical to TRBD2. CDR1 is MNHEY and CDR2 is SVGAGI in the germline V gene. The CDR3 length is 16 residues. V shed 5 bases, J shed 3 bases, and the junction held 10 bases outside the gene matches. The DNA of the CDR3 is TGTGCCAGCAGTCGCCGAAGCGGGAGCCGAACAGATACGCAGTATTTT. It codes for CASSRRSGSRTDTQYF.

The J gene is TRBJ2-7, the V gene TRBV20-1; 8 bases fit TRBD1. This CDR3 has 12 residues. CDR1 is DFQATT and CDR2 is SNEGSKA in the germline V gene (reference sequence). This CDR3 reads CRTQGASYEQYF. CDR3 DNA sequence: TGCAGAACTCAGGGGGCTTCCTACGAGCAGTACTTC.

This clonotype was picked up a small number of times. In DNA, the CDR3 is TGTGCCACCAGCAGACCCGAAATGGGGGTCGACTATGGCTACACCTTC. This codes for CATSRPEMGVDYGYTF. The V call is TRBV15, the J call TRBJ1-2; D may be TRBD1 (5 bases). CDR1 is LNHNV, CDR2 YYDKDF, per germline (reference sequence). The CDR3 runs to 16 residues. Deletions cut 2 bases from V and 3 bases from J, with 16 bases between. The variable domain in full, completed from reference TRBV15 and TRBJ1-2, reads DAMVIQNPRYQVTQFGKPVTLSCSQTLNHNVMYWYQQKSSQAPKLLFHYYDKDFNNEADTPDNFQSRRPNTSFCFLDIRSPGLGDTAMYLCATSRPEMGVDYGYTFGSGTRLTVV.

In this sample, this clonotype turned up a few times. CDR3 in amino acids: CSARYRESLAFF. The DNA of the CDR3 is TGCAGTGCTAGATACAGAGAATCTTTAGCTTTCTTT. The V call is TRBV20-1, the J call TRBJ1-1; D gene ambiguous. The CDR3 is 12 residues long. The ends were cut back, 2 bases at V and 10 bases at J, with 14 bases in the middle. Per germline, CDR1 DFQATT and CDR2 SNEGSKA (reference sequence).

The chain couples TRBV5-6 to TRBJ2-1; a weak D match, TRBD2 (5 bases). The CDR3 contains 14 residues. V was cut by 5 bases and J by 9 bases, with 18 bases left in between. From germline, CDR1 is SGHDT and CDR2 YYEEEE. CDR3 in amino acids: CASRRVAHISEQFF. DNA of the CDR3: TGTGCCAGCAGGAGGGTGGCACACATCAGTGAGCAGTTCTTC.

This clonotype was found a few times. The chain links TRBV20-1 to TRBJ2-1; D is unclear. V was pared by 0 bases and J by 3 bases, with 12 bases between. Germline CDR1 and CDR2: DFQATT and SNEGSKA (reference sequence). The CDR3 contains 15 residues. CDR3 protein: CSARDYETSYNEQFF. DNA for the CDR3: TGCAGTGCTAGAGATTACGAGACAAGCTACAATGAGCAGTTCTTC.

The chain has TRBV6-6 and TRBJ1-2, with a weak D call TRBD1 (5 bases). Germline V lookup: CDR1 MNHNY, CDR2 SVGAGI (reference sequence). CDR3 length equals 14 residues. Trimming removed 0 bases from V and 4 bases from J, with 9 bases in between. The CDR3 nucleotides are TGTGCCAGCAGTTACTCGAACAGGCGCTATGGCTACACCTTC. Translated: CASSYSNRRYGYTF.

This clonotype has just a few counts. The V call is TRBV7-2, the J call TRBJ2-1; D ambiguous. The CDR3 sequence is 13 residues long. From germline, CDR1 is SGHTA and CDR2 FQGNSA. V was cut by 6 bases and J by 2 bases, with 8 bases left in between. For the CDR3, the DNA is TGTGCCAGCAGATCTGACCCCTACAATGAGCAGTTCTTC. Its protein is CASRSDPYNEQFF.

The chain employs TRBV23-1 and TRBJ1-5; the D is unclear. TRBV23-1 is designated an ORF whose function remains uncertain. The CDR3 length is 15 residues. V was pared by 4 bases and J by 7 bases, with 17 bases between. This CDR3 reads CASSPPTPEKQPQHF. CDR3 nucleotide sequence: TGCGCCAGCAGTCCGCCGACACCGGAGAAGCAGCCCCAGCATTTT.

The CDR3 DNA is TGTGCCAGCAGTTTCTCGGTGAAGCCCTTTACCTACGAGCAGTACTTC. Translated: CASSFSVKPFTYEQYF. The chain links TRBV28 to TRBJ2-7; D not certain. Germline loops: CDR1 MDHEN, CDR2 SYDVKM. The ends were cut back, 3 bases at V and 2 bases at J, with 17 bases in the middle. This CDR3 contains 16 residues.

The J gene is TRBJ1-5, the V gene TRBV15; D gene ambiguous. Trimming took off 6 bases at V and 7 bases at J, with 19 bases between the two ends. Germline V gene data show CDR1 as LNHNV and CDR2 as YYDKDF (reference sequence). This CDR3 has 15 amino acids. The CDR3 nucleotides read TGTGCCACCAGTAACCACCATAAGGCGGGACAGCCCCAGCATTTT. This codes for CATSNHHKAGQPQHF. The entire variable domain, with the rest obtained from reference TRBV15 and TRBJ1-5, is as follows: DAMVIQNPRYQVTQFGKPVTLSCSQTLNHNVMYWYQQKSSQAPKLLFHYYDKDFNNEADTPDNFQSRRPNTSFCFLDIRSPGLGDTAMYLCATSNHHKAGQPQHFGDGTRLSIL.

The chain joins TRBV5-1 to TRBJ2-1, with D perhaps matching TRBD2 (6 bases). Germline lookup yields CDR1 SGHRS and CDR2 YFSETQ. This CDR3 contains 15 residues. V was clipped by 4 bases and J by 4 bases, with 15 bases between them. The CDR3: CASSVRDSPYNEQFF. The DNA of the CDR3 is TGCGCCAGCAGCGTCCGGGACTCACCGTACAATGAGCAGTTCTTC.

V gene TRBV7-2 combines with J gene TRBJ2-1; 12 positions agree with TRBD2. The CDR3 has 17 residues. The germline gives CDR1 SGHTA, CDR2 FQGNSA. V lost 2 bases and J lost 4; bases outside the gene matches: 6. The CDR3 spells CASSLSSGGVKYNEQFF. CDR3 nucleotide sequence: TGTGCCAGCAGCTTATCTAGCGGGGGGGTTAAATACAATGAGCAGTTCTTC.

The V call is TRBV20-1, the J call TRBJ2-1, with 9 bases aligning to TRBD2. The V segment lost 3 bases and the J segment 4 bases; nucleotides outside the gene matches: 4. Germline loops: CDR1 DFQATT, CDR2 SNEGSKA (reference sequence). CDR3 length: 14 amino acids. Here the CDR3 DNA reads TGCAGTGCTAGGGTTCTAGCGGGATACAATGAGCAGTTCTTC. Its translation is CSARVLAGYNEQFF.

J is TRBJ2-5 and V is TRBV28; D is unresolved. Germline-derived CDR1 and CDR2 are MDHEN and SYDVKM. CDR3 length equals 12 residues. Trimming cost V 10 bases and J 5 bases, with 14 bases left between them. The CDR3 region has the DNA TGTGCCACCTGTACGGTTCGGGAGACCCAGTACTTC. Its protein is CATCTVRETQYF. Full variable domain (missing parts from reference TRBV28 and TRBJ2-5): DVKVTQSSRYLVKRTGEKVFLECVQDMDHENMFWYRQDPGLGLRLIYFSYDVKMKEKGDIPEGYSVSREKKERFSLILESASTNQTSMYLCATCTVRETQYFGPGTRLLVL.

The V call is TRBV18, the J call TRBJ2-5; D unresolved. V lost 2 bases, J lost 1 base, and 14 bases lay in between. The germline V gene has CDR1 KGHSH and CDR2 LQKENI. The CDR3 contains 16 residues. The CDR3 is CASSPKRVGPQETQYF. CDR3 nucleotides: TGTGCCAGCTCACCAAAGAGAGTGGGCCCCCAAGAGACCCAGTACTTC.

The genes are TRBV20-1 and TRBJ1-5, with D maybe TRBD1 (5 bases). CDR3 length: 15 residues. Germline values: CDR1 DFQATT, CDR2 SNEGSKA (reference sequence). V gave up 5 bases and J gave up 6 bases, with 20 bases separating them. In DNA form, the CDR3 reads TGCAGTGCTCCGCACGAGAGGTCAGGGTCTCAGCCCCAGCATTTT. Its protein product is CSAPHERSGSQPQHF.

The chain has TRBV10-3 and TRBJ1-5, with D possibly matching TRBD1 (5 bases). The CDR3 loop spans 14 amino acids. CDR1 is ENHRY and CDR2 is SYGVKD in the germline V gene. Trimming took off 6 bases at V and 7 bases at J, with 16 bases between the two ends. The CDR3 sequence: CAIRKQGEEQPQHF. CDR3 DNA sequence: TGTGCCATCAGGAAGCAGGGAGAAGAACAGCCCCAGCATTTT.

The sample holds a few counts of this clonotype. The chain carries TRBV4-1 and TRBJ1-2; 7 bases match TRBD1. CDR3 length: 16 residues. Trimming removed 0 bases from V and 5 bases from J; junction bases left unmatched: 9. CDR1 is MGHRA and CDR2 is YSYEKL in the germline V gene. CDR3 in DNA: TGCGCCAGCAGCCAAGACTGGGCAGGGGGAGGGTATGGCTACACCTTC. Amino acid sequence: CASSQDWAGGGYGYTF.

The chain is built from TRBV6-1 and TRBJ1-5, with D perhaps TRBD1 (6 bases). This CDR3 spans 17 amino acids. Looked up from germline, CDR1 is MNHNS and CDR2 is SASEGT. Trimming cost V 6 bases and J 0 bases, with 18 bases left between them. The CDR3 region is CASRPAGEETSNQPQHF. The CDR3 DNA follows: TGTGCCAGCAGGCCGGCAGGGGAGGAGACTAGCAATCAGCCCCAGCATTTT.

This clonotype was counted only a few times. V and J are TRBV6-1 and TRBJ2-1, with unresolved D. V lost 8 bases and J 2 bases, leaving 10 bases between the germline ends. This CDR3 spans 13 amino acids. The germline gives CDR1 MNHNS, CDR2 SASEGT. In DNA, the CDR3 is TGTGCCAGCCGGCTAGACACCTACAATGAGCAGTTCTTC. This gives the protein CASRLDTYNEQFF.

The chain couples TRBV9 to TRBJ2-3; 10 bases map to TRBD2. The CDR3 has 15 amino acids. V gave up 7 bases and J gave up 2 bases; unmatched junction bases: 7. CDR1 SGDLS and CDR2 YYNGEE come from the germline V gene. The CDR3 nucleotides are TGTGCCAGCTTGAAAGCGGGGGGGATCACAGATACGCAGTATTTT. Translating gives CASLKAGGITDTQYF.

V gene TRBV7-2 combines with J gene TRBJ1-1; tentatively, D is TRBD1 (5 bases). The germline V gene encodes CDR1 SGHTA and CDR2 FQGNSA. The CDR3 sequence is 12 residues long. The V gene lost 1 base and the J gene lost 11 bases, with 11 bases spanning the gap. The CDR3 protein is CASSLEVGDAFF. CDR3 nucleotide sequence: TGTGCCAGCAGCTTAGAAGTGGGGGACGCTTTCTTT.

The V call is TRBV20-1, the J call TRBJ1-1; D not resolved. The V end lost 6 bases, the J end lost 2 bases, and 16 bases lay between the germline ends. Per the germline V gene, CDR1 is DFQATT and CDR2 is SNEGSKA (reference sequence). The CDR3 covers 14 residues. The CDR3 region is CSARAYSGNTEAFF. Here the CDR3 DNA reads TGCAGTGCCCGCGCGTATTCGGGCAACACTGAAGCTTTCTTT.

The V call is TRBV7-9, the J call TRBJ2-7; D possibly corresponds to TRBD2 (6 bases). Trimming took off 5 bases at V and 3 bases at J, with 20 bases between the two ends. Germline CDR1 is SEHNR and CDR2 is FQNEAQ (reference sequence). CDR3 length equals 16 residues. CDR3 sequence reads: CASSPLSREAVYEQYF. CDR3 bases: TGTGCCAGCAGCCCCCTTAGTAGGGAGGCGGTCTACGAGCAGTACTTC.

The chain joins TRBV5-1 to TRBJ1-3; tentatively, D is TRBD1 (6 bases). Looked up from germline, CDR1 is SGHRS and CDR2 is YFSETQ. V was pared by 0 bases and J by 4 bases, with 11 bases between. This CDR3 has 15 residues. CDR3 amino acids: CASSLAPGEGNTIYF. CDR3 in DNA: TGCGCCAGCAGCTTGGCCCCAGGGGAAGGAAACACCATATATTTT.

The rearrangement joins TRBV20-1 to TRBJ2-5; 11 positions agree with TRBD1. Germline values: CDR1 DFQATT, CDR2 SNEGSKA (reference sequence). This CDR3 spans 16 amino acids. V shed 0 bases, J shed 1 base, and the junction held 4 bases outside the gene matches. The CDR3 sequence: CSARDPGTGGQETQYF. The DNA of the CDR3 is TGCAGTGCTAGAGATCCTGGGACAGGGGGCCAAGAGACCCAGTACTTC.

In its sample, this clonotype was seen many times. The CDR3 nucleotides are TGTGCCAGCAGTTTTAGCGGGATGTACGAGCAGTACTTC. It translates to CASSFSGMYEQYF. This chain uses TRBV28 with TRBJ2-7; 8 bases fit TRBD2. The CDR3 is 13 residues long. Germline CDR1 reads MDHEN; CDR2 reads SYDVKM. Losses at the gene ends were 3 bases for V and 4 bases for J; bases not matched to a gene: 2.

This clonotype was seen a few times. V usage is TRBV5-1 and J usage is TRBJ1-1; D remains ambiguous. From germline, CDR1 is SGHRS and CDR2 YFSETQ. The CDR3 has 13 residues. Trimming removed 2 bases at V and 1 base at J, with 6 bases between. The CDR3 coding sequence is TGCGCCAGCAGCTTACAGCAGAACACTGAAGCTTTCTTT. Amino acids: CASSLQQNTEAFF.

Turning to this clonotype: Here the CDR3 omits its conserved ending phenylalanine or tryptophan, so a read error is the likely source. The genes are TRBV27 and TRBJ2-5, with D possibly called TRBD1 or TRBD2 (6 bases each). Germline V gene data show CDR1 as MNHEY and CDR2 as SMNVEV (reference sequence). The CDR3 contains 14 residues. Trimming took off 4 bases at V and 2 bases at J, with 11 bases between the two ends. CDR3: CASSSRGHQETQYL. The CDR3 region has the DNA TGTGCCAGCAGTTCCCGGGGGCATCAAGAGACCCAGTACCTC.